One TCR beta chain is described in this entry. CDR1 and CDR2 from the germline V gene are SGHNT and YENEEA. The V gene end was trimmed by 4 bases and the J gene end by 5 bases; junction bases not matched to a gene: 9. This CDR3 region has 17 residues. The data were produced by immunoSEQ multiplex PCR, yet TCRdb's version contains in-frame clones alone and is incomplete. Of 400,000 to 450,000 clones in the sample, around 90% are singletons; the top ten hold less than 4.5%. This sample stems from a study of Ad26.COV2.S vaccination and SARS-CoV-2 variants. Stated treatment: around 19 received Ad26.COV2.S at low or high dose, single or two shots; about 5 received placebo; per-sample allocation not given. All samples were drawn on day 63, counting from the first vaccine or placebo injection.

Source: peripheral blood, taken in a trial of Ad26.COV2.S vaccine versus placebo. The gene calls are TRBV11-3 and TRBJ2-1, with 12 bases matching TRBD2. The receptor was derived from a person between 18 and 65 years old who received the Ad26.COV2.S COVID-19 vaccine or a placebo. The CDR3 spells CASSSRVASGRDNEQFF. The CDR3 nucleotides are TGTGCCAGCAGCTCCCGGGTGGCTAGCGGGAGGGACAATGAGCAGTTCTTC.